This T cell receptor beta chain derives from a study of shared clonotypes between healthy human individuals. Sorted subsets were amplified in replicate PCRs using 150 to 250 ng DNA, tens of thousands of T cell genomes. Assay used: immunoSEQ multiplex PCR; TCRdb lists only in-frame clones, some missing. The table lists about 380,000 clones, about 97% of them singletons. Germline V lookup: CDR1 LNHDA, CDR2 SQIVND (reference sequence). There are 19 residues in the CDR3. J lost 8 bases, V lost 4 bases, and 18 bases had no gene match. Material: memory CD8+ T cells sorted from blood. Sample subset: CD45RO+ cells pooled with CCR7-negative TemRA cells. The rearrangement joins TRBV19 to TRBJ2-1; 12 bases match TRBD2. The receptor comes from a man between 25 and 39 years old in good health. The CDR3 nucleotides are TGTGCCAGTAGTAGACGGCCCGGACTAGCGGGAACCCCCTCTCATGAGCAGTTCTTC. Translating it yields CASSRRPGLAGTPSHEQFF.